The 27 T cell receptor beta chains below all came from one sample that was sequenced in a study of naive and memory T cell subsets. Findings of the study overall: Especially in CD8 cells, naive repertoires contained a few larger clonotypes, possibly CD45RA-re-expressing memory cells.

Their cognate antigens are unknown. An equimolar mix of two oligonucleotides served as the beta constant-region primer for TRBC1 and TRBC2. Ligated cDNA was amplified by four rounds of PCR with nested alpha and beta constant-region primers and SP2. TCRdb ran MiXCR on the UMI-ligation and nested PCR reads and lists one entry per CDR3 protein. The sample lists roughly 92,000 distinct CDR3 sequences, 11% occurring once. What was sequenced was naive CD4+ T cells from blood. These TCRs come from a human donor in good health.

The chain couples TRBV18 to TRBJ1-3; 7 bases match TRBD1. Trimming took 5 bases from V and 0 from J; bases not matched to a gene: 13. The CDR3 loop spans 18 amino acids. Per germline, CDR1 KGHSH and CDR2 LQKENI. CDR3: CASSAYRDSGSSGNTIYF. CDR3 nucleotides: TGTGCCAGCTCAGCCTACCGGGACAGTGGAAGCTCTGGAAACACCATATATTTT.

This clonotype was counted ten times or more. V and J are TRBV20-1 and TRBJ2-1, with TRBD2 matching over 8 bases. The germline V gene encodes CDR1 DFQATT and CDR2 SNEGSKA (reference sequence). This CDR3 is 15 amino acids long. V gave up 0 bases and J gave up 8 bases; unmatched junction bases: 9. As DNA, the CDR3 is TGCAGTGCTAGAGATAGGGTGGGACTAGTCTATGAGCAGTTCTTC. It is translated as CSARDRVGLVYEQFF.

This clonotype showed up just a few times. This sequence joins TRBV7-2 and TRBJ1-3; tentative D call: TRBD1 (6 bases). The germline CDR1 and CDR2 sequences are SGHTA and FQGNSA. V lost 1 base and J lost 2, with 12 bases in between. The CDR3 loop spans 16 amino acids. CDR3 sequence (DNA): TGTGCCAGCAGCTTAGGGGCGGGACAAACTGGAAACACCATATATTTT. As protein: CASSLGAGQTGNTIYF.

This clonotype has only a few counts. The DNA for the CDR3 is TGTGCCAGCAGTTACGCCTTCAAATCACAGGTTTCACCCCTCCACTTT. Protein product: CASSYAFKSQVSPLHF. The rearrangement uses TRBV6-5 and TRBJ1-6; a weak D match, TRBD1 (5 bases). The CDR3 is 16 residues long. The V gene's germline CDR1 is MNHEY and CDR2 SVGAGI. V shed 2 bases and J shed 9 bases, with 17 bases lying between them.

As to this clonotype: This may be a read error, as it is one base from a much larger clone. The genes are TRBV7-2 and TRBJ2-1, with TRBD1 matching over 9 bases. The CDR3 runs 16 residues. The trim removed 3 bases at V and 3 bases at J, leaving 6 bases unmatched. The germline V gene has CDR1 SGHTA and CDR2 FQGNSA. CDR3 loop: CASSFGGQGRYNEQFF. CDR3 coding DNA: TGTGCCAGCAGCTTCGGGGGACAGGGCCGCTACAATGAGCAGTTCTTC.

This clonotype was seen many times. DNA of the CDR3: TGTGCCAGCAGCCAAGTCCTCCACCCAAGCGGGGGGGCCGAAGATACGCAGTATTTT. Amino acid sequence: CASSQVLHPSGGAEDTQYF. The V call is TRBV4-2, the J call TRBJ2-3; 10 bases map to TRBD2. Trimming cost V 1 base and J 5 bases; bases outside gene matches: 15. Germline V gene sequence: CDR1 LGHNA, CDR2 YNFKEQ. The CDR3 is made up of 19 amino acids.

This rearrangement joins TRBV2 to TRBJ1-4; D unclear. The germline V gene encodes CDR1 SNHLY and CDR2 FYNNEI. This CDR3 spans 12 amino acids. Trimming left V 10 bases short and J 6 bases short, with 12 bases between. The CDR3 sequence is CANGRADEKLFF. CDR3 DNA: TGTGCCAACGGACGTGCTGATGAAAAACTGTTTTTT.

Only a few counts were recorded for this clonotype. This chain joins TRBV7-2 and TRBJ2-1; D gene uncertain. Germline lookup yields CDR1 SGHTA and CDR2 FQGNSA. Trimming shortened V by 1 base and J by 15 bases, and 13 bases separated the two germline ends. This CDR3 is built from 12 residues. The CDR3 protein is CASSLVKVRWFF. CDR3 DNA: TGTGCCAGCAGCTTAGTTAAGGTGAGGTGGTTCTTC.

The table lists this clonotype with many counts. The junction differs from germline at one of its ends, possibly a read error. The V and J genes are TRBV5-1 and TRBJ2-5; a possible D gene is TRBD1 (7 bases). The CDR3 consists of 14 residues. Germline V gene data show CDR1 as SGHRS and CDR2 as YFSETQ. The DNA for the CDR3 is TGCGCCAGCAGCCGGGGGACAGCCCAAGAGACCCATTACTTC. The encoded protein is CASSRGTAQETHYF.

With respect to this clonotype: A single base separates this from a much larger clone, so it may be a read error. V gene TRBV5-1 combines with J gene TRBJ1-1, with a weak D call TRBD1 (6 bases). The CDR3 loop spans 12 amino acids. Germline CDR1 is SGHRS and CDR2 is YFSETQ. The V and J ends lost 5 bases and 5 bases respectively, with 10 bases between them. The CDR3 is CASRDTGTEAFF. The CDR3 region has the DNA TGCGCCAGCAGGGATACAGGGACTGAAGCTTTCTTT.

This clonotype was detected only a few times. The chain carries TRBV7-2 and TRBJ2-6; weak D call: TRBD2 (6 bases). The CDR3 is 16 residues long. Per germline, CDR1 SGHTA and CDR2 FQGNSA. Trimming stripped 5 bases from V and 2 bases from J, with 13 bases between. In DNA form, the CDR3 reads TGTGCCAGCAGCCTACAAGGGACTGCTGGGGCCAACGTCCTGACTTTC. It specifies CASSLQGTAGANVLTF.

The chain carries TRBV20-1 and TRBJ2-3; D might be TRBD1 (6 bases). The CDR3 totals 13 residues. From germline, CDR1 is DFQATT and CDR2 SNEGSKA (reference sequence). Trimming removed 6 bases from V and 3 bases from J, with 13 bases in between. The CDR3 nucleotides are TGCAGTGCCGGGACATCTGGGACAGATACGCAGTATTTT. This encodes CSAGTSGTDTQYF.

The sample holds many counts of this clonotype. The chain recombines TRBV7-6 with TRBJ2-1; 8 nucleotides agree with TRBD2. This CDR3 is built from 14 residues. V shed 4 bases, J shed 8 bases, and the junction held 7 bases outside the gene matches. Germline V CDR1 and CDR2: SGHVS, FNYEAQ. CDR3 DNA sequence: TGTGCCAGCAGCTCATATAGCGGGACGGATGAGCAGTTCTTC. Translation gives CASSSYSGTDEQFF.

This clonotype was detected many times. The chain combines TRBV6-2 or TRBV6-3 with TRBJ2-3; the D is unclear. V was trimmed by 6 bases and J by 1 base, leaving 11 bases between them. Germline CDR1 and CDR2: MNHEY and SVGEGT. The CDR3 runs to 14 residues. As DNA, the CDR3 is TGTGCCAGCAGACCTACGATGGGCACAGATACGCAGTATTTT. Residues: CASRPTMGTDTQYF.

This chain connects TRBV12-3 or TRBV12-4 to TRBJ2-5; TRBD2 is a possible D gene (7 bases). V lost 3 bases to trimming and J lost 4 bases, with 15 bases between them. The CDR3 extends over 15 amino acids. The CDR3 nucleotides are TGTGCCAGCAGTTTGGGGAGGGCCAGGGGAGAGACCCAGTACTTC. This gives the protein CASSLGRARGETQYF.

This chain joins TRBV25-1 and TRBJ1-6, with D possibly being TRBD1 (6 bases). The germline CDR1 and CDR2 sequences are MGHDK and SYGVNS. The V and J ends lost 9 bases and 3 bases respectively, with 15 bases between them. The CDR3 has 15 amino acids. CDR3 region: CASSQGHIYNSPLHF. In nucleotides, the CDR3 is TGTGCCAGTTCTCAGGGACACATCTATAATTCACCCCTCCACTTT.

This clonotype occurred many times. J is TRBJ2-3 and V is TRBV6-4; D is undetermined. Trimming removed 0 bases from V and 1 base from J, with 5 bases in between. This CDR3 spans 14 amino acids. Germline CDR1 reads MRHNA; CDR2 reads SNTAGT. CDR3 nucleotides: TGTGCCAGCAGTGACTCTGGACGCACAGATACGCAGTATTTT. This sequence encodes CASSDSGRTDTQYF.

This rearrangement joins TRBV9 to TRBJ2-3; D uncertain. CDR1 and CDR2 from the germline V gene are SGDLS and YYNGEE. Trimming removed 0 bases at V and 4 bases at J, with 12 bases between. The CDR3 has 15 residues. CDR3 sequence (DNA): TGTGCCAGCAGCGTAGTGGCCCAGCAAGCAGATACGCAGTATTTT. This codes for CASSVVAQQADTQYF.

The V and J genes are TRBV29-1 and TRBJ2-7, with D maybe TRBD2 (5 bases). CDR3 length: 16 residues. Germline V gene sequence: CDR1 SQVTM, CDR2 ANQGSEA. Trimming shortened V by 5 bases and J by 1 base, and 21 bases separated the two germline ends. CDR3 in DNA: TGCAGCGTTTATCCCCTGGGCAGCGGATCATCCTACGAGCAGTACTTC. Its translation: CSVYPLGSGSSYEQYF.

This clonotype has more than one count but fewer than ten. DNA of the CDR3: TGCAGTGCTAGCCCCGGGGGAGCTTACAATGAGCAGTTCTTC. Residues: CSASPGGAYNEQFF. The V gene is TRBV20-1, the J gene TRBJ2-1; maybe TRBD2 (6 bases). Trimming took 3 bases from V and 4 from J, leaving 13 bases between them. The CDR3 totals 14 residues. Per germline, CDR1 DFQATT and CDR2 SNEGSKA (reference sequence).

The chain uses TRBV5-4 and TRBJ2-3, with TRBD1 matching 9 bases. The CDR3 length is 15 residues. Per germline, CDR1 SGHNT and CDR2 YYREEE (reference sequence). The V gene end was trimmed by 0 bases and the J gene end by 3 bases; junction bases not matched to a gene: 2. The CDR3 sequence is CASSLAGTGTDTQYF. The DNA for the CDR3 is TGTGCCAGCAGCTTGGCCGGGACAGGGACAGATACGCAGTATTTT. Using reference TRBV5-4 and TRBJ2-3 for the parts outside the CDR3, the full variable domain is ETGVTQSPTHLIKTRGQQVTLRCSSQSGHNTVSWYQQALGQGPQFIFQYYREEENGRGNFPPRFSGLQFPNYSSELNVNALELDDSALYLCASSLAGTGTDTQYFGPGTRLTVL.

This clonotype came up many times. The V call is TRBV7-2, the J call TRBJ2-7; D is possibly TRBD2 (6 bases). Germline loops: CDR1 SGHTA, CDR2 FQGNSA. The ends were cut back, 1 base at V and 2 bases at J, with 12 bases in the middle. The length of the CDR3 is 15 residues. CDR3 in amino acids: CASSLDRGATYEQYF. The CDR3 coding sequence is TGTGCCAGCAGCTTAGATCGCGGGGCAACCTACGAGCAGTACTTC.

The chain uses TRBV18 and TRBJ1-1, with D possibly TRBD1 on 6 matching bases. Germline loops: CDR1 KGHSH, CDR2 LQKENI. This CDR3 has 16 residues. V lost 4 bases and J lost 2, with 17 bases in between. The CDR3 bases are TGTGCCAGCTCACGACGAGTACAGGGAGTTAACACTGAAGCTTTCTTT. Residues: CASSRRVQGVNTEAFF.

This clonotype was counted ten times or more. The DNA for the CDR3 is TGTGCCAGCAGTGTCGACAGGGGGTACGAGCAGTACTTC. This sequence encodes CASSVDRGYEQYF. V is TRBV27 and J is TRBJ2-7; 9 positions match TRBD1. Germline lookup yields CDR1 MNHEY and CDR2 SMNVEV (reference sequence). CDR3 length equals 13 residues. Trimming took 5 bases from V and 4 from J; bases not matched to a gene: 3.

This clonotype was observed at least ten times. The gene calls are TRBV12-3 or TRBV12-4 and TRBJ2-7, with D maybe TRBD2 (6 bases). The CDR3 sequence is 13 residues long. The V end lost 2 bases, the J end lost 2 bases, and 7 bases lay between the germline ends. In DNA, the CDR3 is TGTGCCAGCAGTTTACGGGAGCCCTACGAGCAGTACTTC. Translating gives CASSLREPYEQYF.

The CDR3 protein is CASSEARSRPNEQFF. DNA for the CDR3: TGTGCCAGCAGTGAAGCTAGGTCCCGGCCAAATGAGCAGTTCTTC. V and J are TRBV6-1 and TRBJ2-1; D ambiguous. Between the trimmed V and J ends, which lost 0 bases and 7 bases, there was a span of 13 bases. The CDR3 spans 15 residues. Germline V CDR1 and CDR2: MNHNS, SASEGT.

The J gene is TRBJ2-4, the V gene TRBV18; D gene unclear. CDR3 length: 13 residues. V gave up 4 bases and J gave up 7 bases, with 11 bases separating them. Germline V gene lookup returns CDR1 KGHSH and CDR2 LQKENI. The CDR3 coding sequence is TGTGCCAGCTCACGAACAGACGGGAACATTCAGTACTTC. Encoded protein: CASSRTDGNIQYF.